This T cell receptor beta chain derives from a study of shared clonotypes between healthy human individuals. The overall study: Per donor, three plates held CD4 naive cells, three held CD4 memory, two held CD8 naive and one held CD8 memory. Study-level results: The authors sampled blood alone, and tissue repertoires likely differ. Clonotypes shared by all four donors outscored non-shared clonotypes in generation probability.

Naive CD8 isolation took CD45RO-negative cells positively selected for CCR7 and excluded terminally differentiated effector memory CD45RA+ cells. Turning to this clone: The antigen remains undetermined.

Trimming pared 3 bases from V and 3 bases from J, leaving 14 bases between. This CDR3 has 14 residues. Germline V gene sequence: CDR1 SQVTM, CDR2 ANQGSEA. The assay was immunoSEQ multiplex PCR, and TCRdb's table has in-frame clones only and misses some. Of about 2.2 million clones listed, roughly 93% are singletons. The sequencing input was naive CD8+ T cells from PBMCs. The sequence was obtained from a man aged 18 to 29 in good health. Some clones in this sample may be carry-over from other donors' samples. The genes are TRBV29-1 and TRBJ1-1; D uncertain. CDR3 in DNA: TGCAGCGTTGATTCAGAATTGGTGGACACTGAAGCTTTCTTT. Amino acids: CSVDSELVDTEAFF.